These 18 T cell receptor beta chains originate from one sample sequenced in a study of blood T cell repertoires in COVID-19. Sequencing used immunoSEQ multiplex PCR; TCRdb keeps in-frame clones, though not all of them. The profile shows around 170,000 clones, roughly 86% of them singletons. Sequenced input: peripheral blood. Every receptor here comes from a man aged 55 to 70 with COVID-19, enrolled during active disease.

The chain's CDR3 is CASSPWEGDYGYTF. CDR3 DNA: TGTGCCAGCAGCCCCTGGGAGGGTGACTATGGCTACACCTTC. V gene TRBV11-2 combines with J gene TRBJ1-2; D call uncertain. The CDR3 sequence is 14 residues long. V was pared by 5 bases and J by 3 bases, with 13 bases between. Germline V CDR1 and CDR2: SGHAT, FQNNGV.

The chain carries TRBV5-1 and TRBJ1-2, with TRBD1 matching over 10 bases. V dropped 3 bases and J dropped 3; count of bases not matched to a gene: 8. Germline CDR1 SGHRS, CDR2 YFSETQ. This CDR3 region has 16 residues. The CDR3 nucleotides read TGCGCCAGCAGCTCGGGGGGACAGGGGAGTCACTATGGCTACACCTTC. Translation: CASSSGGQGSHYGYTF.

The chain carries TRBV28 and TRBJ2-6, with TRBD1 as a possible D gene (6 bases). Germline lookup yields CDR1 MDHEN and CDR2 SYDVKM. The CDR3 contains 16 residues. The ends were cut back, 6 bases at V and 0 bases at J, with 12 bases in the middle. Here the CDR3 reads CASRSTGSSGANVLTF. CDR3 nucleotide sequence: TGTGCCAGCAGGTCGACAGGAAGCTCTGGGGCCAACGTCCTGACTTTC.

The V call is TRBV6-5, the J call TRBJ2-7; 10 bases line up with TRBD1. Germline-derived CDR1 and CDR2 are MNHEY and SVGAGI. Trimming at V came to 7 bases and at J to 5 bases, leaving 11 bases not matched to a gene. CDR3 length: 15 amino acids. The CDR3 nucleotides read TGTGCCAGCACCGAAACGGGACAGGGGATCCACGAGCAGTACTTC. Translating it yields CASTETGQGIHEQYF.

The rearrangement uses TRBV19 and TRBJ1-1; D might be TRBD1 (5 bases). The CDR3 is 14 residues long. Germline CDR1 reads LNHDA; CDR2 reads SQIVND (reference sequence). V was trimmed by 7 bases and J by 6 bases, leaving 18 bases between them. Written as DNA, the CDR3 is TGTGCCAGTACCCAACAGGCCCCACGGTCTGAAGCTTTCTTT. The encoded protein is CASTQQAPRSEAFF.

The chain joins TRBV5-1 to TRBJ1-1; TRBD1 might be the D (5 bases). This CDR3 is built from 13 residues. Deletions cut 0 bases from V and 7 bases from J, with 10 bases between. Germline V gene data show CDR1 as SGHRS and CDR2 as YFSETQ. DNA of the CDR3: TGCGCCAGCAGCTTGGCCGCGGGGGATGAAGCTTTCTTT. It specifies CASSLAAGDEAFF.

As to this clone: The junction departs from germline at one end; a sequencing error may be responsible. The CDR3 coding sequence is TGTGCTAGCAGCCAAGGGACTAGCGGGGTCGATACGCAGTATTTT. Translating it yields CASSQGTSGVDTQYF. V and J are TRBV7-7 and TRBJ2-3; TRBD2 matches at 13 bases. The CDR3 contains 15 residues. Germline V gives CDR1 SSHAT, CDR2 FNYEAQ (reference sequence).

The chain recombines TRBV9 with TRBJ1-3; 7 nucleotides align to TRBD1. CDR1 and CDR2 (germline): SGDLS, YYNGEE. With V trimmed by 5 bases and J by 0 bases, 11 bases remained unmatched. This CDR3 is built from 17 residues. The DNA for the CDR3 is TGTGCCAGCAGTGCATTGGACAGGCCACCCTCTGGAAACACCATATATTTT. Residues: CASSALDRPPSGNTIYF.

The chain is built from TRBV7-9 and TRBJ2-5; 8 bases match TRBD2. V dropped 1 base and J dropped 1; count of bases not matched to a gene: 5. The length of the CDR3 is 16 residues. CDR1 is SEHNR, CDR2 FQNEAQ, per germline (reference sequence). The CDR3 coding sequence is TGTGCCAGCAGCTTAGGGGGGAGCGGGGGCCAAGAGACCCAGTACTTC. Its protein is CASSLGGSGGQETQYF.

The CDR3 sequence is CAVRGGTEAFF. CDR3 nucleotide sequence: TGTGCCGTGAGGGGGGGCACTGAAGCTTTCTTT. The chain combines TRBV6-5 with TRBJ1-1; D might be TRBD1 (6 bases). Germline V gives CDR1 MNHEY, CDR2 SVGAGI. The CDR3 has 11 residues. V lost 11 bases and J lost 4, with 11 bases in between.

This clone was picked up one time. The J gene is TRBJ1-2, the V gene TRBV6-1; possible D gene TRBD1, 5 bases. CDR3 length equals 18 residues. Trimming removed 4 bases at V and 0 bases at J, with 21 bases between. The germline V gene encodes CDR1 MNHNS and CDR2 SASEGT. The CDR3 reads CASSGQGYKSATNYGYTF. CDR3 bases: TGTGCCAGCAGTGGTCAGGGATACAAGTCGGCGACTAACTATGGCTACACCTTC.

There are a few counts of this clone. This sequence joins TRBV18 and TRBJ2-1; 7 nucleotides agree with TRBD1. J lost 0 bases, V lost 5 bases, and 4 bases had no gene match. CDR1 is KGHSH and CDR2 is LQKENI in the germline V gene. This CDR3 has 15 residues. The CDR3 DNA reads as TGTGCCAGCTCAGAATGGGACAGCTCCTACAATGAGCAGTTCTTC. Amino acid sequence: CASSEWDSSYNEQFF.

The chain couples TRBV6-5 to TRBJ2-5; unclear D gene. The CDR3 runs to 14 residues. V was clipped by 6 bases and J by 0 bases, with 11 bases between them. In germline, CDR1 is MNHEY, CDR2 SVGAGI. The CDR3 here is CASRSSVYQETQYF. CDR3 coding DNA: TGTGCCAGCAGGTCTTCTGTGTACCAAGAGACCCAGTACTTC.

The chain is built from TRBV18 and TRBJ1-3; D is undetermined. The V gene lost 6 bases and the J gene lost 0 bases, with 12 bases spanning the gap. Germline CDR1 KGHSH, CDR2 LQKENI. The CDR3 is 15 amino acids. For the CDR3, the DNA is TGTGCCAGCTCCTTCAGGCTTGACTCTGGAAACACCATATATTTT. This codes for CASSFRLDSGNTIYF.

In DNA, the CDR3 is TGTGCCAGCAGCTTACCGACTAGCGGGGGGGCGAATGAGCAGTTCTTC. It codes for CASSLPTSGGANEQFF. The chain employs TRBV11-1 and TRBJ2-1; 14 nucleotides line up with TRBD2. CDR3 size: 16 residues. J lost 7 bases, V lost 2 bases, and 4 bases had no gene match. CDR1 and CDR2 from the germline V gene are SGHAT and FQDESV (reference sequence).

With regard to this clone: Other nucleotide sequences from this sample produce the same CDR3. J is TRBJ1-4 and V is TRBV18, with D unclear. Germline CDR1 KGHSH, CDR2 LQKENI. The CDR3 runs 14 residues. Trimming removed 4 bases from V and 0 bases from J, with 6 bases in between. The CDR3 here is CASSQTATNEKLFF. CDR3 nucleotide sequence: TGTGCCAGCTCACAGACTGCAACTAATGAAAAACTGTTTTTT.

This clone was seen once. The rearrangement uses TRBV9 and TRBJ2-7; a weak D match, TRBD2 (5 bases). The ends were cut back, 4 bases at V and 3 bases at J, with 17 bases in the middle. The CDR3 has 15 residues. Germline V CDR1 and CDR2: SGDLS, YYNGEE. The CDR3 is CASSLAAGNNYEQYF. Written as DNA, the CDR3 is TGTGCCAGCAGCTTAGCTGCCGGGAACAACTACGAGCAGTACTTC.

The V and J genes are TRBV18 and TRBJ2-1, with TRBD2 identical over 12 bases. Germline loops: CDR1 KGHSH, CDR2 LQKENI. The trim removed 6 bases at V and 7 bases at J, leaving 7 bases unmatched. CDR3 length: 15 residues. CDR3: CASSQRTSGTNEQFF. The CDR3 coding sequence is TGTGCCAGCTCGCAACGGACTAGCGGGACGAATGAGCAGTTCTTC.